Below are 2 T cell receptor beta chains sequenced from a single sample in a study of blood T cell repertoires in COVID-19. Sequencing was performed with immunoSEQ multiplex PCR; in TCRdb, only in-frame clones are kept and a portion is missing. Altogether 200,000 to 250,000 clones are present, approximately 81% being singletons, with the ten largest covering about 20%. The sequencing input was peripheral blood. These receptors all come from a man younger than 40 with active or convalescent COVID-19.

The chain recombines TRBV5-1 with TRBJ2-5, with TRBD1 as a possible D gene (5 bases). The CDR3 sequence is 14 residues long. V was clipped by 8 bases and J by 2 bases, with 16 bases between them. Looked up from germline, CDR1 is SGHRS and CDR2 is YFSETQ. CDR3 DNA: TGCGCCAGTTCGGCAGGGTCTCAACAAGAGACCCAGTACTTC. This encodes CASSAGSQQETQYF.

The chain carries TRBV7-2 and TRBJ2-7, with TRBD1 matching over 8 bases. This CDR3 is 18 amino acids long. CDR1 is SGHTA, CDR2 FQGNSA, per germline. After removal of 5 bases from V and 3 bases from J, the junction contained 18 bases not matched to a gene. CDR3 residues: CASSPRQGLLGPLYEQYF. CDR3 DNA: TGTGCCAGCAGCCCCAGACAGGGGCTACTGGGCCCTCTCTACGAGCAGTACTTC.